The next 30 T cell receptor beta chains were all read from a single sample in a study of neurological immune-mediated disorders (dated by TCRdb to about 2019). Explained via the paper, the time point label denotes: longitudinal time-point 1 (baseline). Libraries came from 5' RACE. Sequencer: Illumina HiSeq 2500. TCRdb reran the public reads through fastp at Q25 and MiXCR, keeping productive beta chains. Here each entry gathers all rows of one CDR3 protein and keeps the most common genes and DNA. For this sample there are around 76,000 distinct CDR3 sequences; about a tenth appear just once. The ten most abundant clones make up approximately 9.6% of the sample. The material sequenced was PBMCs. These receptors all come from a man aged 25 to 45 in good health.

This clonotype showed up many times. Compared with germline, one end of the junction differs, possibly owing to a read error. The chain has TRBV20-1 and TRBJ2-3; D remains ambiguous. Germline CDR1 reads DFQATT; CDR2 reads SNEGSKA (reference sequence). CDR3 length: 8 amino acids. In nucleotides, the CDR3 is TGCAGTGCTAGGCCTACTACCTTT. Translated, it gives CSARPTTF.

This clonotype has ten or more counts. This chain uses TRBV10-2 with TRBJ1-1, with 9 bases aligning to TRBD1. The CDR3 loop spans 14 amino acids. Per the germline V gene, CDR1 is WSHSY and CDR2 is SAAADI. The V segment lost 5 bases and the J segment 4 bases; nucleotides outside the gene matches: 5. CDR3 in DNA: TGCGCCAGCAGTCTCGGGACAGGGAGCACTGAAGCTTTCTTT. Translating it yields CASSLGTGSTEAFF.

The table lists this clonotype with many counts. The V gene is TRBV20-1, the J gene TRBJ1-5; D gene ambiguous. V was pared by 1 base and J by 0 bases, with 13 bases between. Germline-derived CDR1 and CDR2 are DFQATT and SNEGSKA (reference sequence). There are 16 residues in the CDR3. CDR3 region: CSARGGKGNSNQPQHF. DNA of the CDR3: TGCAGTGCTAGAGGGGGAAAAGGGAATAGCAATCAGCCCCAGCATTTT.

This clonotype has at least ten counts. The rearrangement uses TRBV5-1 and TRBJ2-5, with TRBD2 matching over 8 bases. Germline V lookup: CDR1 SGHRS, CDR2 YFSETQ. With V trimmed by 7 bases and J by 4 bases, 12 bases remained unmatched. The length of the CDR3 is 15 residues. CDR3 bases: TGCGCCAGCCAGCTTCTGGAAGCGGGAGTAGAGACCCAGTACTTC. The encoded protein is CASQLLEAGVETQYF.

This clonotype was counted ten times or more. V and J are TRBV6-6 and TRBJ2-7; D perhaps matches TRBD2 (6 bases). Per the germline V gene, CDR1 is MNHNY and CDR2 is SVGAGI (reference sequence). V lost 6 bases and J 5 bases, leaving 20 bases between the germline ends. This CDR3 region has 15 residues. CDR3 sequence: CASRGAGSRYDEQYF. DNA of the CDR3: TGTGCCAGCAGAGGTGCGGGGTCCCGCTACGACGAGCAGTACTTC.

Worth noting for this clonotype: At one end, the junction sequence differs from germline, possibly due to a read error. The CDR3 region is CANSLWAGGPGETQYF. Written as DNA, the CDR3 is TGTGCCAACAGCTTATGGGCAGGAGGGCCGGGGGAGACCCAGTACTTC. J is TRBJ2-5 and V is TRBV7-8; D is perhaps TRBD2 (6 bases). CDR1 and CDR2 from the germline V gene are SGHVS and FQNEAQ. CDR3 length: 16 residues. Combining the CDR3 with reference TRBV7-8 and TRBJ2-5 gives the whole variable domain GAGVSQSPRYKVAKRGQDVALRCDPISGHVSLFWYQQALGQGPEFLTYFQNEAQLDKSGLPSDRFFAERPEGSVSTLKIQRTQQEDSAVYLCANSLWAGGPGETQYFGPGTRLLVL.

This clonotype was picked up many times. The rearrangement uses TRBV20-1 and TRBJ2-5; 9 bases are shared with TRBD1. The CDR3 sequence is 13 residues long. The germline CDR1 and CDR2 sequences are DFQATT and SNEGSKA (reference sequence). The J segment lost 1 base and the V segment lost 7 bases, leaving 4 bases of the junction unmatched. The CDR3 loop reads CSVRDRAQETQYF. CDR3 DNA sequence: TGCAGTGTTAGGGACAGGGCCCAAGAGACCCAGTACTTC.

This clonotype showed up many times. The rearrangement uses TRBV11-2 and TRBJ2-7, with a tentative D call TRBD1 (5 bases). Trimming cost V 1 base and J 2 bases, with 9 bases left between them. Germline-derived CDR1 and CDR2 are SGHAT and FQNNGV. The CDR3 has 14 amino acids. The CDR3 protein is CASSLGAGPYEQYF. CDR3 sequence (DNA): TGTGCCAGCAGCTTAGGAGCAGGGCCCTACGAGCAGTACTTC.

To note about this clonotype: This may be a read error, as it is one base from a much larger clone. The genes are TRBV11-2 and TRBJ2-3; D remains ambiguous. CDR1 is SGHAT and CDR2 is FQNNGV in the germline V gene. This CDR3 is built from 15 residues. The DNA for the CDR3 is TGTGTCAGCAGCTTAGTGCCCAGGAGTGAGGATACGCAGTATTTT. This translates into CVSSLVPRSEDTQYF. Combining the CDR3 with reference TRBV11-2 and TRBJ2-3 gives the whole variable domain EAGVAQSPRYKIIEKRQSVAFWCNPISGHATLYWYQQILGQGPKLLIQFQNNGVVDDSQLPKDRFSAERLKGVDSTLKIQPAKLEDSAVYLCVSSLVPRSEDTQYFGPGTRLTVL.

Many counts were recorded for this clonotype. V gene TRBV12-3 or TRBV12-4 combines with J gene TRBJ2-3; 7 bases are shared with TRBD1. The J segment lost 1 base and the V segment lost 5 bases, leaving 6 bases of the junction unmatched. The CDR3 length is 15 residues. CDR3 DNA sequence: TGTGCCAGCAGTAACCGGGACAGACGCACAGATACGCAGTATTTT. This codes for CASSNRDRRTDTQYF.

This clonotype was observed at least ten times. CDR3 protein: CASTRTGGNQPQHF. As DNA, the CDR3 is TGTGCCAGCACCCGGACAGGGGGCAATCAGCCCCAGCATTTT. The chain links TRBV12-3 or TRBV12-4 to TRBJ1-5; 9 nucleotides align to TRBD1. The length of the CDR3 is 14 residues. Trimming took 7 bases from V and 2 from J; bases not matched to a gene: 3.

This clonotype was seen many times. The chain is built from TRBV5-1 and TRBJ2-7, with 10 bases that match TRBD2. The V segment lost 0 bases and the J segment 6 bases; nucleotides outside the gene matches: 3. Germline CDR1 and CDR2: SGHRS and YFSETQ. There are 14 residues in the CDR3. The CDR3 loop reads CASSLVLAGCEQYF. CDR3 nucleotide sequence: TGCGCCAGCAGCTTGGTACTAGCGGGATGCGAGCAGTACTTC.

Ten or more counts support this clonotype. The genes are TRBV18 and TRBJ2-2, with D perhaps assigned TRBD1 or TRBD2 (5 bases each). Germline CDR1 is KGHSH and CDR2 is LQKENI. The CDR3 covers 16 residues. Deletions cut 0 bases from V and 5 bases from J, with 13 bases between. The CDR3 DNA reads as TGTGCCAGCTCACCACCGAACGGGGCGCAGACCGGGGAGCTGTTTTTT. Amino acid sequence: CASSPPNGAQTGELFF.

At least ten counts were recorded for this clonotype. V and J are TRBV20-1 and TRBJ2-2, with D perhaps being TRBD1 or TRBD2 (5 bases each). V lost 5 bases to trimming and J lost 6 bases, with 25 bases between them. Germline lookup yields CDR1 DFQATT and CDR2 SNEGSKA (reference sequence). The CDR3 contains 17 residues. The CDR3: CSAPQLTVGASAGELFF. DNA for the CDR3: TGCAGTGCTCCACAGTTAACGGTCGGGGCTTCGGCCGGGGAGCTGTTTTTT.

This clonotype has a count of ten or more. The chain combines TRBV28 with TRBJ1-5; 8 positions agree with TRBD1. This CDR3 has 16 amino acids. Germline trimming cut 3 bases from V and 0 bases from J; bases unmatched to any gene: 4. Germline CDR1 MDHEN, CDR2 SYDVKM. CDR3 amino acids: CASSFGGTGSNQPQHF. The DNA for the CDR3 is TGTGCCAGCAGTTTTGGGGGGACAGGTAGCAATCAGCCCCAGCATTTT.

DNA of the CDR3: TGCAGTGCTAGAGCCGGGACAGGGGTTGGCTACACCTTC. Translating gives CSARAGTGVGYTF. The chain uses TRBV20-1 and TRBJ1-2, with TRBD1 identical over 10 bases. Losses at the gene ends were 1 base for V and 7 bases for J; bases not matched to a gene: 3. Germline V CDR1 and CDR2: DFQATT, SNEGSKA (reference sequence). This CDR3 is built from 13 residues.

This clonotype was counted ten times or more. The chain is built from TRBV25-1 and TRBJ2-5; tentative D call: TRBD2 (5 bases). From germline, CDR1 is MGHDK and CDR2 SYGVNS. The CDR3 loop spans 14 amino acids. Trimming pared 3 bases from V and 2 bases from J, leaving 10 bases between. The CDR3 DNA reads TGTGCCAGCAGTGACTCCCGCGGGCAAGAGACCCAGTACTTC. Protein sequence: CASSDSRGQETQYF.

The chain joins TRBV5-1 to TRBJ2-1, with 7 bases matching TRBD2. The trim removed 2 bases at V and 8 bases at J, leaving 1 base unmatched. This CDR3 region has 12 residues. Looked up from germline, CDR1 is SGHRS and CDR2 is YFSETQ. For the CDR3, the DNA is TGCGCCAGCAGCTTAGCGGGACATGAGCAGTTCTTC. Amino acids: CASSLAGHEQFF.

This clonotype was detected ten times or more. The genes are TRBV5-1 and TRBJ1-1; no clear D gene. The CDR3 contains 14 residues. Germline CDR1 reads SGHRS; CDR2 reads YFSETQ. V was clipped by 1 base and J by 3 bases, with 10 bases between them. CDR3 nucleotides: TGCGCCAGCAGCTTGAGGGTCGGTGACACTGAAGCTTTCTTT. Translating gives CASSLRVGDTEAFF.

Many counts were recorded for this clonotype. The J gene is TRBJ2-7, the V gene TRBV27; D uncertain. The V end lost 3 bases, the J end lost 5 bases, and 14 bases lay between the germline ends. CDR1 is MNHEY and CDR2 is SMNVEV in the germline V gene (reference sequence). CDR3 length: 14 amino acids. The CDR3 sequence is CASSFRTAVHEQYF. CDR3 sequence (DNA): TGTGCCAGCAGTTTCCGCACCGCCGTCCACGAGCAGTACTTC.

The sample holds many counts of this clonotype. The rearrangement uses TRBV3-1 and TRBJ2-2; the D is unclear. Trimming shortened V by 9 bases and J by 0 bases, and 11 bases separated the two germline ends. The CDR3 contains 14 residues. Germline values: CDR1 LGHDT, CDR2 YNNKEL (reference sequence). DNA of the CDR3: TGTGCCAGTCAGATCGGGTCGAACACCGGGGAGCTGTTTTTT. Translation: CASQIGSNTGELFF.

This clonotype was counted many times. This chain uses TRBV20-1 with TRBJ2-1, with 7 bases that match TRBD2. This CDR3 has 16 amino acids. Losses at the gene ends were 0 bases for V and 8 bases for J; bases not matched to a gene: 13. Germline CDR1 and CDR2: DFQATT and SNEGSKA (reference sequence). The CDR3, as DNA: TGCAGTGCTAGAGATCCAGCGGGGTCCCTTTGGGATGAGCAGTTCTTC. Its protein is CSARDPAGSLWDEQFF.

This clonotype was found many times. The chain employs TRBV7-8 and TRBJ1-5; TRBD1 agrees at 11 bases. Germline V gene lookup returns CDR1 SGHVS and CDR2 FQNEAQ. V trimming: 5 bases; J trimming: 2 bases; junction bases outside the gene matches: 5. The CDR3 contains 16 residues. The CDR3 here is CASSPGQGGGNQPQHF. In nucleotides, the CDR3 is TGTGCCAGCAGCCCGGGACAGGGGGGAGGCAATCAGCCCCAGCATTTT. The variable domain in full, with the rest retrieved from reference TRBV7-8 and TRBJ1-5, is GAGVSQSPRYKVAKRGQDVALRCDPISGHVSLFWYQQALGQGPEFLTYFQNEAQLDKSGLPSDRFFAERPEGSVSTLKIQRTQQEDSAVYLCASSPGQGGGNQPQHFGDGTRLSIL.

This clonotype was counted many times. J is TRBJ2-7 and V is TRBV20-1, with D perhaps TRBD1 (6 bases). The CDR3 loop spans 16 amino acids. Trimming cost V 0 bases and J 0 bases, with 15 bases left between them. Germline CDR1 is DFQATT and CDR2 is SNEGSKA (reference sequence). The CDR3 reads CSARDSDRRLSYEQYF. The CDR3 nucleotides read TGCAGTGCTAGAGACTCCGACAGGAGACTCTCCTACGAGCAGTACTTC.

V is TRBV5-1 and J is TRBJ2-1; 9 nucleotides align to TRBD1. The CDR3 length is 15 residues. V trimming: 6 bases; J trimming: 13 bases; junction bases outside the gene matches: 17. Per the germline V gene, CDR1 is SGHRS and CDR2 is YFSETQ. The CDR3 DNA is TGCGCCAGCACCCTAAGGACAGGGGAGGTTAGGGGACAGTTCTTC. This sequence encodes CASTLRTGEVRGQFF.

This clonotype came up many times. The J gene is TRBJ2-2, the V gene TRBV12-3 or TRBV12-4, with TRBD2 matching 11 bases. V shed 7 bases and J 5 bases; nucleotides not matched to a gene: 9. The length of the CDR3 is 16 residues. CDR3: CASIQLAGGPTGELFF. Here the CDR3 DNA reads TGTGCCAGCATCCAGTTAGCGGGAGGGCCGACCGGGGAGCTGTTTTTT.

This clonotype was seen at least ten times. V and J are TRBV7-3 and TRBJ2-1; 9 bases fit TRBD2. The V segment lost 5 bases and the J segment 7 bases; nucleotides outside the gene matches: 6. CDR1 is SGHTA and CDR2 is FQGTGA in the germline V gene. The length of the CDR3 is 14 residues. The CDR3 sequence is CASSKLAGENEQFF. As DNA, the CDR3 is TGTGCCAGCAGCAAGTTAGCGGGAGAGAATGAGCAGTTCTTC.

This clonotype has at least ten counts. This rearrangement joins TRBV10-3 to TRBJ1-1, with unresolved D. The CDR3 is 16 amino acids. Trimming removed 0 bases from V and 4 bases from J, with 15 bases in between. In germline, CDR1 is ENHRY, CDR2 SYGVKD. CDR3 coding DNA: TGTGCCATCAGTGAGTCCCGGTCGGGCAGAACCACTGAAGCTTTCTTT. Translating it yields CAISESRSGRTTEAFF.

This clonotype was counted ten times or more. The chain has TRBV6-1 and TRBJ1-1, with D unclear. The CDR3 has 14 residues. Trimming removed 2 bases from V and 8 bases from J, with 15 bases in between. Per the germline V gene, CDR1 is MNHNS and CDR2 is SASEGT. The chain's CDR3 is CASSEPASGTEAFF. The CDR3 region has the DNA TGTGCCAGCAGTGAACCTGCCAGTGGAACAGAAGCTTTCTTT.

This clonotype is categorized as medium-sized. This sequence joins TRBV7-9 and TRBJ2-7; 14 bases are shared with TRBD2. The CDR3 loop spans 18 amino acids. Germline lookup yields CDR1 SEHNR and CDR2 FQNEAQ (reference sequence). V was clipped by 7 bases and J by 1 base; unmatched bases: 12. CDR3 in DNA: TGTGCCAGCACCCCCGTGACTAGCGGGAGGGCCGGGTCCTACGAGCAGTACTTC. The encoded protein is CASTPVTSGRAGSYEQYF. The whole variable domain, remainder taken from reference TRBV7-9 and TRBJ2-7, is DTGVSQNPRHKITKRGQNVTFRCDPISEHNRLYWYRQTLGQGPEFLTYFQNEAQLEKSRLLSDRFSAERPKGSFSTLEIQRTEQGDSAMYLCASTPVTSGRAGSYEQYFGPGTRLTVT.